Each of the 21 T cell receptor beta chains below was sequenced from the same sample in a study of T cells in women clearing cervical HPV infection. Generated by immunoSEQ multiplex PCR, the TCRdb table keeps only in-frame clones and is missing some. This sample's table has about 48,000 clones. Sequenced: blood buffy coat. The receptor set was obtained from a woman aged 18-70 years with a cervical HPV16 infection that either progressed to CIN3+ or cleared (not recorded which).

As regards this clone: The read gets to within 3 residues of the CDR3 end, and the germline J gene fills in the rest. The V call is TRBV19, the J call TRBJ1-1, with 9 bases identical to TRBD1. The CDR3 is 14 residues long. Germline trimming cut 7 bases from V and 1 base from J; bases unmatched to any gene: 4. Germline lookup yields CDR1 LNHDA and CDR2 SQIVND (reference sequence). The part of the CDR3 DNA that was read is TGTGCCAGTAAGTGGACAGGGGAGAACACTGAA. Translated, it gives CASKWTGENTE. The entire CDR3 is CASKWTGENTEAFF.

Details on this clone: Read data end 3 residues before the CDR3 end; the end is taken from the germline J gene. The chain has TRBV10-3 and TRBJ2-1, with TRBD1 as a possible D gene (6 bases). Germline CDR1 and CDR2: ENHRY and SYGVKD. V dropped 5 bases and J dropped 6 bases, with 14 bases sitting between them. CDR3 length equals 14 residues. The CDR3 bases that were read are TGTGCCATCAGTCCCGGACAGAATAGCAATGAG. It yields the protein CAISPGQNSNE. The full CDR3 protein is CAISPGQNSNEQFF.

CDR3 bases read: TGTGCCAGCTCATTCCGGGACAGGCCTGATTCC. Its translation: CASSFRDRPDS. The whole CDR3 sequence reads CASSFRDRPDSLHF. This chain joins TRBV18 and TRBJ1-6, with TRBD1 matching over 8 bases. The read gets to within 3 residues of the CDR3 end, and the germline J gene fills in the rest. CDR1 and CDR2 from the germline V gene are KGHSH and LQKENI. The CDR3 totals 14 residues.

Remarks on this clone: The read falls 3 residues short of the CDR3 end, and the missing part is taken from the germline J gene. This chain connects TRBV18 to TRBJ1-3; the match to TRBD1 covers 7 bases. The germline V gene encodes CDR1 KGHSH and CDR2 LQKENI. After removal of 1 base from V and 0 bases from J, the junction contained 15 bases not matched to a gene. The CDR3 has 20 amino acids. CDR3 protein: CASSPQRRDSQSLSGNTIYF. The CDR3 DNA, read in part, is TGTGCCAGCTCACCACAGAGGCGGGACAGTCAAAGTCTCTCTGGAAACACC.

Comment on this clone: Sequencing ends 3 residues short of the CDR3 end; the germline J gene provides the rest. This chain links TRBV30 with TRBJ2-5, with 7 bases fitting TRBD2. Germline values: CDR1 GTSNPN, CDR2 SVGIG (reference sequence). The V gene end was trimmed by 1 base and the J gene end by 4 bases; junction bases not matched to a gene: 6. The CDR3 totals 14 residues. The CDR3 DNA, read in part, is TGTGCCTGGAGTGCCCTTCGCGGGGGAGAGACC. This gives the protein CAWSALRGGET. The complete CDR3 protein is CAWSALRGGETQYF.

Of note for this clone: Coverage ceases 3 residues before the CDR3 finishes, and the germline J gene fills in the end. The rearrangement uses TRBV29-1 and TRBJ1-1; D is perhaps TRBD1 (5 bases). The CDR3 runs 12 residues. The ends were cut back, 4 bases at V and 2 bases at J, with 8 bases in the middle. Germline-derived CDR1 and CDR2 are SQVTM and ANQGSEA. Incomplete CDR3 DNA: TGCAGCGTTGGACAGATTAACACTGAA. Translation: CSVGQINTE. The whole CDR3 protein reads CSVGQINTEAFF.

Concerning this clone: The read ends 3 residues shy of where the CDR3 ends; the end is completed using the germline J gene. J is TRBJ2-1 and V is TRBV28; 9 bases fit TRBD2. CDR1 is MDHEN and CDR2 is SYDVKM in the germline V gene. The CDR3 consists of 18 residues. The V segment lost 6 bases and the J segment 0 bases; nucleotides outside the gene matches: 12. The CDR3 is CASRSILAGLTSYNEQFF. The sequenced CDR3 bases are TGTGCCAGCAGAAGTATTCTAGCGGGGCTAACCTCCTACAATGAG.

The covered CDR3 bases are TGTGCCAGTAGTATAGGTACAAAGAACACTGAA. Encoded protein: CASSIGTKNTE. The entire CDR3 reads CASSIGTKNTEAFF. The gene calls are TRBV19 and TRBJ1-1; D is undetermined. The CDR3 is cut off 3 residues early in the read; its end comes from the germline J gene. This CDR3 is 14 amino acids long. The germline CDR1 and CDR2 sequences are LNHDA and SQIVND (reference sequence). V gave up 1 base and J gave up 1 base, with 7 bases separating them.

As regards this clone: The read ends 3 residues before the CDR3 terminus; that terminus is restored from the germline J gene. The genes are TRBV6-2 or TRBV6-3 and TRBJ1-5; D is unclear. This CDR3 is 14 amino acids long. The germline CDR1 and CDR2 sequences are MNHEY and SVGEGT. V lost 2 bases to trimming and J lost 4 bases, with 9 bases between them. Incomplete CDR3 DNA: TGTGCCAGCAGTTACGGTGGCGGTAATCAGCCC. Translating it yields CASSYGGGNQP. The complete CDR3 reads CASSYGGGNQPQHF.

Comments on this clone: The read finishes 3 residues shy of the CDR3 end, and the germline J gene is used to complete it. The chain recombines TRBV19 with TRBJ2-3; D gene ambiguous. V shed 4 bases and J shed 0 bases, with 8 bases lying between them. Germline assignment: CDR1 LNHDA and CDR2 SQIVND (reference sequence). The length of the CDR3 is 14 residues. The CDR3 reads CASSKGPSTDTQYF. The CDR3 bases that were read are TGTGCCAGTAGTAAAGGGCCTAGCACAGATACG.

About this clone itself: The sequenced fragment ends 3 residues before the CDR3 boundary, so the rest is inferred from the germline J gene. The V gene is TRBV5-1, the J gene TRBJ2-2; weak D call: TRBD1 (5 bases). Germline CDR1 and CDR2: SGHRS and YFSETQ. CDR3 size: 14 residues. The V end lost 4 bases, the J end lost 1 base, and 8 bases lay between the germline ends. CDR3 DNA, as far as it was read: TGCGCCAGCAGCGCCCAGGGGAACACCGGGGAG. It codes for CASSAQGNTGE. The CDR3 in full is CASSAQGNTGELFF. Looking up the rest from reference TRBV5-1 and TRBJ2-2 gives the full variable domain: KAGVTQTPRYLIKTRGQQVTLSCSPISGHRSVSWYQQTPGQGLQFLFEYFSETQRNKGNFPGRFSGRQFSNSRSEMNVSTLELGDSALYLCASSAQGNTGELFFGEGSRLTVL.

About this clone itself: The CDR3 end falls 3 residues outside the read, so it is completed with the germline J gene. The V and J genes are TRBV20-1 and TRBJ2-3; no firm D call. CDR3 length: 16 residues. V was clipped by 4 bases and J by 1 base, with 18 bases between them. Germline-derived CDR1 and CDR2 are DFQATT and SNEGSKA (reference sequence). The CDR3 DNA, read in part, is TGCAGTGCTACTCACTCTTTAGCACCCCGCACAGATACG. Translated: CSATHSLAPRTDT. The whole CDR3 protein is CSATHSLAPRTDTQYF.

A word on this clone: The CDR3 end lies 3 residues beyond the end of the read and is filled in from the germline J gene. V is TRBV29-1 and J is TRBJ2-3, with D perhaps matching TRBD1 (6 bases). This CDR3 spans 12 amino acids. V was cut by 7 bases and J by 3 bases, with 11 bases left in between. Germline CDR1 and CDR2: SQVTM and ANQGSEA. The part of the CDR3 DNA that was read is TGCAGCGCAGCAGGGGTAACAGATACG. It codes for CSAAGVTDT. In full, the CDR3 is CSAAGVTDTQYF.

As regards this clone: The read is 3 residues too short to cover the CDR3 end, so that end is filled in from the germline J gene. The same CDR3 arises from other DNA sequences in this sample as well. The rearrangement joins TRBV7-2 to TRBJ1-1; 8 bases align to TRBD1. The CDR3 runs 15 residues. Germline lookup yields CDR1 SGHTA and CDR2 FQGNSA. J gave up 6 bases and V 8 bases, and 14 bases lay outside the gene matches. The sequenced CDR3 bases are TGTGCCAGCCGCGGGACAGGAGTCTCCCGGGCTGAA. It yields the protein CASRGTGVSRAE. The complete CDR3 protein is CASRGTGVSRAEAFF.

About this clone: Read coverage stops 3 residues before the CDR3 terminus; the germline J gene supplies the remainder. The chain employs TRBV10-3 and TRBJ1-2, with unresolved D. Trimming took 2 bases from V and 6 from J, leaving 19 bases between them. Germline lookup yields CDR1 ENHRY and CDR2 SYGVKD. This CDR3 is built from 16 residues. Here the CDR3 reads CAISEPQAMLGNGYTF. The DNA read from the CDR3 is TGTGCCATCAGTGAGCCCCAGGCGATGCTTGGAAATGGC.

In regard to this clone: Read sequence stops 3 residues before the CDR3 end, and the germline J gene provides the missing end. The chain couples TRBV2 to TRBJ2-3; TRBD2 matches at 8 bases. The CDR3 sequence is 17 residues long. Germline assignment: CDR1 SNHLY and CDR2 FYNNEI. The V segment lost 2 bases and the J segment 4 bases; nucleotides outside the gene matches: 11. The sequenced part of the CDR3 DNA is TGTGCCAGCAGTGAACGGGTGATAGCGGGGCGTTCAGATACG. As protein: CASSERVIAGRSDT. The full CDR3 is CASSERVIAGRSDTQYF.

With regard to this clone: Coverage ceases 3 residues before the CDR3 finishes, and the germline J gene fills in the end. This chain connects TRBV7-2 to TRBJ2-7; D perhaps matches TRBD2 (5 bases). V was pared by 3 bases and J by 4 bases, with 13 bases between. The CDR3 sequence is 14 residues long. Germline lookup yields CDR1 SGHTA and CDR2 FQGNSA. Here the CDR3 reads CASSFEPGLYEQYF. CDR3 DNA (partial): TGTGCCAGCAGCTTCGAACCGGGGTTATACGAG.

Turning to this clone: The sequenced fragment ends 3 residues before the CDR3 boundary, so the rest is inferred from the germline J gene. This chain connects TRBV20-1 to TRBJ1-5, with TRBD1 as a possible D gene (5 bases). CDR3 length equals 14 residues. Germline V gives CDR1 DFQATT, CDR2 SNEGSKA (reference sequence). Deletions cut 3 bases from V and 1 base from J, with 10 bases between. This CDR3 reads CSASRGVSNQPQHF. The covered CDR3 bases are TGCAGTGCTAGCCGGGGGGTAAGCAATCAGCCC.

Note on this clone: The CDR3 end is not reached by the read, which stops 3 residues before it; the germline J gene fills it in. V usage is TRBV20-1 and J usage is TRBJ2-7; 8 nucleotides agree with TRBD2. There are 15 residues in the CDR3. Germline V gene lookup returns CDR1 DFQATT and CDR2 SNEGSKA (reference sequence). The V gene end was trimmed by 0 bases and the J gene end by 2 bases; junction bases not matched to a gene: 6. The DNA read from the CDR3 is TGCAGTGCTAGAGATCGGGCGGGGGGCCCCTACGAG. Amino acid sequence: CSARDRAGGPYE. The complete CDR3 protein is CSARDRAGGPYEQYF.

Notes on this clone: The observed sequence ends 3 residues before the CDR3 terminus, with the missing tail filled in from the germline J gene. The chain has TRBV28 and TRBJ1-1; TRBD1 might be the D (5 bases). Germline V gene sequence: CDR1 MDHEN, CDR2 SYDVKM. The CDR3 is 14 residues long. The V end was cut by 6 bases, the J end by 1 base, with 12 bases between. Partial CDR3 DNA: TGTGCCAGCAGACTCAGGGCCGAGAACACTGAA. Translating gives CASRLRAENTE. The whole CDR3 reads CASRLRAENTEAFF.

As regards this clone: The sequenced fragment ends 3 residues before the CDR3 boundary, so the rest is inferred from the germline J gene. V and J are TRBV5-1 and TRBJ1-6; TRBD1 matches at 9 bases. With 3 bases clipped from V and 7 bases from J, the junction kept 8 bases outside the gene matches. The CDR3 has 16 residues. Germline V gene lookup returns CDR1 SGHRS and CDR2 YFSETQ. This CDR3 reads CASSSRTGAVNSPLHF. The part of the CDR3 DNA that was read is TGCGCCAGCAGCTCCAGGACAGGGGCCGTAAATTCACCC.